Listed here is a single T cell receptor (beta chain). The target of this receptor is not known. Base quality data are lacking; no much larger clone is found one base away. Sample treatment or condition, as interpreted from the label and publication: 15 to 20 received Ad26.COV2.S at low or high dose, single or two shots; 5 received placebo; per-sample allocation not given. Repertoires of vaccine and placebo recipients were sequenced from samples taken on day 63 after the first injection. In Cohort 1b, fewer than 30 adults aged 18-55 years were enrolled at a single site in Boston, USA, between 29 July and 7 August 2020. As a vaccine, Ad26.COV2.S was a replication-incompetent adenovirus type 26 vector that expressed a prefusion-stabilized SARS-CoV-2 spike protein derived from the original Wuhan strain. This specimen comes from a study of Ad26.COV2.S vaccination and SARS-CoV-2 variants (dated by TCRdb to the early 2020s). Background for the entire study: Donors in the vaccine arm were drawn from COV1001, a multicentre, randomized, double-blind, placebo-controlled phase I-IIa trial testing Ad26.COV2.S in healthy adults. Ad26.COV2.S was administered intramuscularly at a dose of 5x10^10 or 1x10^11 viral particles, either as one shot or as two shots given 56 days apart. The specificity and breadth of SARS-CoV-2-reactive T cell receptors after Ad26.COV2.S vaccination were assessed by TCRbeta repertoire sequencing. A total of 32 samples were included in the TCR-sequenced set, comprising roughly 20 Ad26.COV2.S vaccine recipients, 5 placebo recipients and 8 SARS-CoV-2 convalescent individuals. Trial participants were randomized into five groups of five, in which low-dose or high-dose Ad26.COV2.S was given once or twice, or placebo was given on both occasions. Blinding of investigators to trial group allocation was maintained during experiments and outcome assessment. Results and caveats for the whole study, not just this receptor: The authors noted that the TCR breadth and depth analyses may have underestimated total T cell responses. The study was not powered to compare responses between vaccine doses or regimens. Substantial breadth of spike-specific CD8+ and CD4+ T cell responses was reported after vaccination. Vaccine and placebo recipients had comparable non-spike TCR breadth, which fits with the vaccine containing only spike. Ad26.COV2.S recipients had higher spike-specific TCR breadth than placebo recipients (P = 0.0014).

The immunoSEQ Assay was the method used to sequence TCRbeta CDR3 regions. After extraction, genomic DNA underwent amplification by bias-controlled multiplex PCR, followed by high-throughput sequencing. The authors' analysis ran thus. To quantify the absolute abundance of every unique TCRbeta CDR3 region, sequences were collapsed and filtered. T cell fraction was estimated by normalizing TCRbeta template counts to usable DNA, with usable DNA measured through amplification of reference genes found in all nucleated cells. Repertoire TCRs were annotated as SARS-CoV-2-specific when V gene, CDR3 amino acid sequence and J gene were exactly matched to a known reactive TCR set. The reference SARS-CoV-2 TCR set came from MIRA and was filtered for enrichment in COVID-19-positive ImmuneCODE repertoires, removing public or cross-reactive TCRs. Using the MIRA antigens, annotated TCRs were further analysed by specific ORF or by position within an ORF. Breadth was defined as annotated unique rearrangements over total unique productive rearrangements; depth was the summed frequency of those rearrangements. Group comparisons of TCR breadth used two-sided Wilcoxon rank-sum tests. Not all clones reach the TCRdb copy of this immuneACCESS table, which keeps in-frame sequences only. Checked studies attribute under half of the gap to unresolved V genes and leave the rest unexplained. The V and J calls and clone size are taken from that table; D and trimming were inferred from the DNA. Present in this sample are 410,000 or so clones, approximately 92% of which were seen just once. The ten largest make up 9% to 15% of the sample.

From its cysteine to its phenylalanine, the CDR3 spans 17 amino acids. CDR3 DNA only is kept here, 51 bases in frame from base 1. The germline V gene (reference sequence) specifies SEHNR as CDR1 and FQNEAQ as CDR2. V has 5 bases trimmed and J has 15 bases trimmed; junction bases matching no gene number 19. This sample comprised peripheral blood, obtained in a trial of Ad26.COV2.S vaccine versus placebo. Rearrangement joined TRBV7-9 to TRBJ2-1; 13 nucleotides in the junction match TRBD2. The clonotype comes from a person aged 18-65 years who received the Ad26.COV2.S COVID-19 vaccine or a placebo. The nucleotide sequence is given as TGTGCCAGCAGCCCCGTGGATAGGACTAGCGGGAGCCTTCATGGGTTCTTC. This translates into CASSPVDRTSGSLHGFF. Reference TRBV7-9 and TRBJ2-1 genes cover what lies past the CDR3, so the full variable domain is DTGVSQNPRHKITKRGQNVTFRCDPISEHNRLYWYRQTLGQGPEFLTYFQNEAQLEKSRLLSDRFSAERPKGSFSTLEIQRTEQGDSAMYLCASSPVDRTSGSLHGFFGPGTRLTVL.